This TCR beta chain was recorded in a study of cytomegalovirus exposure and HLA in healthy donors. When sampled, the donors appeared nominally healthy, though they likely had unrecorded immune exposures. The CDR3 length is 18 residues. Study-wide results and limits: In a later analysis, a genetic analysis reported fewer productive-TCR N-insertions in an Asian-associated ancestry cluster than the cohort average. Cytomegalovirus status, reportedly, was diagnosed with high specificity and sensitivity by the classifier. Per a prior analysis, the majority of TCR beta V segments were productive roughly 87% or roughly 30% of the time.

Primers included in the PCR were 60 Vbeta and 13 Jbeta primers. Repertoires were generated with immunoSEQ multiplex PCR, while TCRdb's copy carries only in-frame clones and drops some. The data show 180,000 or so clones, around 80% seen once. Comments on this clone: The antigen remains unidentified.

This sequence originates from a woman in her forties or fifties in good health and CMV-seropositive. The V and J genes are TRBV21-1 and TRBJ2-2; TRBD1, as called in the table, went unchecked against the DNA. TRBV21-1 is a documented pseudogene. Input material: PBMCs. CDR3 amino acids: CASSKPSHRPQVTGELFF. In DNA, the CDR3 is TGTGCCAGCAGCAAACCCTCCCACAGGCCCCAAGTCACCGGGGAGCTGTTTTTT.